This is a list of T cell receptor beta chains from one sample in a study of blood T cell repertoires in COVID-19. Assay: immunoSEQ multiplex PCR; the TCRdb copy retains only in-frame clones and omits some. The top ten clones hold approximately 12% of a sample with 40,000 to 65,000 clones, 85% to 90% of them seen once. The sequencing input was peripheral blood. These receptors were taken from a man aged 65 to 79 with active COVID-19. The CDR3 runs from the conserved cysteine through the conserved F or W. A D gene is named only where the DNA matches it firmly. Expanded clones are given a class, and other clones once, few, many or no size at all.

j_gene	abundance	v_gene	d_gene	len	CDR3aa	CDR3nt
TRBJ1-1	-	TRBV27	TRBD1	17	CASSSLTGTGENTEAFF	TGTGCCAGCAGTTCCTTGACTGGGACAGGGGAGAACACTGAAGCTTTCTTT
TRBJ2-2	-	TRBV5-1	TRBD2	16	CASSGFSGGSTGELFF	TGCGCCAGCAGCGGATTTAGCGGGGGGAGCACCGGGGAGCTGTTTTTT
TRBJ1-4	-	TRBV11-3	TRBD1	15	CASSLIRGTGEKLFF	TGTGCCAGCAGCTTAATTCGGGGGACAGGTGAAAAACTGTTTTTT
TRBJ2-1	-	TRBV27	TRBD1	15	CASSRGQGWNNEQFF	TGTGCCAGCAGTAGGGGACAGGGGTGGAACAATGAGCAGTTCTTC
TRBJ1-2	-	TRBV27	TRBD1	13	CASSSDRVGGYTF	TGTGCCAGCAGTTCGGACAGGGTTGGTGGCTACACCTTC
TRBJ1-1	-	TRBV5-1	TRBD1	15	CASSSRPGQQTEAFF	TGCGCCAGCAGCTCACGGCCGGGACAGCAAACTGAAGCTTTCTTT
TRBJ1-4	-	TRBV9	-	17	CASSVAIHREEDEKLFF	TGTGCCAGCAGCGTAGCCATCCACAGGGAAGAGGATGAAAAACTGTTTTTT
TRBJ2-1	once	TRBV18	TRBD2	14	CASSPPSGGNEQFF	TGTGCCAGCTCACCACCTAGCGGGGGGAATGAGCAGTTCTTC
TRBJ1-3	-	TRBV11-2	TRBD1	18	CASSLETGWFASGNTIYF	TGTGCCAGCAGCTTAGAGACAGGGTGGTTTGCCTCTGGAAACACCATATATTTT
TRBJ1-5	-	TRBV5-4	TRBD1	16	CASSLWTGGDNQPQHF	TGTGCCAGCAGCTTGTGGACAGGGGGGGACAATCAGCCCCAGCATTTT
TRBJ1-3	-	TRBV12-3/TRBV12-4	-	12	CASNLSGNTIYF	TGTGCCAGCAATCTCAGTGGAAACACCATATATTTT
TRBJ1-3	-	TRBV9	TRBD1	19	CASSYGGTGATPPGNTIYF	TGTGCCAGCAGCTACGGGGGGACAGGGGCTACTCCCCCTGGAAACACCATATATTTT
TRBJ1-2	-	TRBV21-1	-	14	CATGITWRGQGYTF	TGTGCCACCGGAATAACCTGGCGGGGCCAGGGCTACACCTTC
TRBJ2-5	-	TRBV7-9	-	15	CASESDRLGLETQYF	TGTGCCAGTGAGAGTGACAGGTTAGGTTTGGAGACCCAGTACTTC
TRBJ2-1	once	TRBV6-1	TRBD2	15	CASSEELAGGNEQFF	TGTGCCAGCAGTGAAGAGCTAGCGGGGGGCAATGAGCAGTTCTTC
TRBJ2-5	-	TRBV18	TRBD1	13	CASSPGTVGTQYF	TGTGCCAGCTCACCCGGGACAGTAGGGACCCAGTACTTC
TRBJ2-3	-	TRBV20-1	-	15	CSASSYGTAGDTQYF	TGCAGTGCTAGTAGTTACGGGACTGCGGGAGATACGCAGTATTTT
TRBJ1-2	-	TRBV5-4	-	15	CASSLKRQTNYGYTF	TGTGCCAGCAGCTTGAAGCGACAGACGAACTATGGCTACACCTTC